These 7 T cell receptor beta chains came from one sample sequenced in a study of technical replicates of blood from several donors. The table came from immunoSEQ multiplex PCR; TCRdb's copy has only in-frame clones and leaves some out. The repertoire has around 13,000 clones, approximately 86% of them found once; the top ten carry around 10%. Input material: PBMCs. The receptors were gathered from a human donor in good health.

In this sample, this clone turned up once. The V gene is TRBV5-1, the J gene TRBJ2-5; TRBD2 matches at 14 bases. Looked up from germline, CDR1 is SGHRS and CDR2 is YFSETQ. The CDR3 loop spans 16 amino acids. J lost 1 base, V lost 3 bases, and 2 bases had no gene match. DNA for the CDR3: TGCGCCAGCAGCTACGGACTAGCGGGGGGCCAAGAGACCCAGTACTTC. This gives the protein CASSYGLAGGQETQYF.

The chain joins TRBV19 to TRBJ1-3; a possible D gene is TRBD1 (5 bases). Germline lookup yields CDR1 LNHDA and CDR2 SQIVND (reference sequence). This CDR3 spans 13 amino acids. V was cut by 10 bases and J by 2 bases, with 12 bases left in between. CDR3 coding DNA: TGTGCCACCTGCGGGGGTCCTGGAAACACCATATATTTT. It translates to CATCGGPGNTIYF.

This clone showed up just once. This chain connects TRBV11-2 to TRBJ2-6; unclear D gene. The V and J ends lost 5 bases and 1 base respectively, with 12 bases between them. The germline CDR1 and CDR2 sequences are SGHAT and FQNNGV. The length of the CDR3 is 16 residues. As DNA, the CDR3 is TGTGCCAGCAGCACCCGAGGTGGGTCTGGGGCCAACGTCCTGACTTTC. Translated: CASSTRGGSGANVLTF.

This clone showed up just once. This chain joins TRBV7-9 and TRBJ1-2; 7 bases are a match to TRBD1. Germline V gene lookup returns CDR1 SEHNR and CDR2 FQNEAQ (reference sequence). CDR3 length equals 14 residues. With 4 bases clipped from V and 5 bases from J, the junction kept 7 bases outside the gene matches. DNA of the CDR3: TGTGCCAGCAGCTCAAGACAGGGTTCGTATGGCTACACCTTC. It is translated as CASSSRQGSYGYTF.

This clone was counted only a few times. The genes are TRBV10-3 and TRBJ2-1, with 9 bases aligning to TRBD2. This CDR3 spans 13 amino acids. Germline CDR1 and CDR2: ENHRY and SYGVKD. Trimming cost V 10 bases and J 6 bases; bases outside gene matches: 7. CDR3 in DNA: TGTGCCACCTTAGCGGGAGTCGCCAATGAGCAGTTCTTC. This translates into CATLAGVANEQFF.

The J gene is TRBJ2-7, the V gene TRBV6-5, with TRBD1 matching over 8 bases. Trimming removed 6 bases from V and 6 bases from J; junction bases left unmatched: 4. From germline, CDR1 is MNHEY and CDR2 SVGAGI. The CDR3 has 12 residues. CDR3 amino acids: CASRGTGGEQYF. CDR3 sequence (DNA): TGTGCCAGCAGGGGGACAGGCGGCGAGCAGTACTTC.

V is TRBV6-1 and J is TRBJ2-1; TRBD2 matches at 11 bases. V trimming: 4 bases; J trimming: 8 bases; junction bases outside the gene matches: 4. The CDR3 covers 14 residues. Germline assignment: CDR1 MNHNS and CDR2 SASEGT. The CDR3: CASSGSGRAYEQFF. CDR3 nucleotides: TGTGCCAGCAGTGGTAGCGGGAGGGCCTATGAGCAGTTCTTC.